Listed below are T cell receptor beta chains from one sample, sequenced in a study of blood T cell repertoires in COVID-19. Repertoires were generated with immunoSEQ multiplex PCR, while TCRdb's copy carries only in-frame clones and drops some. The table includes about 300,000 clones, more than 70% detected once. Sequences were obtained from peripheral blood. These receptors were taken from a woman aged 25 to 39 who had recovered from COVID-19. The CDR3 runs from the conserved cysteine through the conserved F or W. The D gene is left open where the match is weak. Size is omitted from some rows. Given values are once, few, many or a class for expanded clones.

v_call: TRBV28
j_call: TRBJ2-1
clone_size: NA
d_call: NA
cdr3_aa: CASSLEGVNNEQFF
cdr3_nt: TGTGCCAGCAGTTTAGAAGGGGTCAACAATGAGCAGTTCTTC

v_call: TRBV28
j_call: TRBJ1-5
clone_size: NA
d_call: NA
cdr3_aa: CASSAGPALYSNQPQHF
cdr3_nt: TGTGCCAGCAGCGCGGGGCCGGCCCTTTATAGCAATCAGCCCCAGCATTTT

v_call: TRBV5-6
j_call: TRBJ1-4
clone_size: NA
d_call: TRBD1
cdr3_aa: CASSFWTGSGEKLFF
cdr3_nt: TGTGCCAGCAGCTTCTGGACAGGGTCAGGTGAAAAACTGTTTTTT

v_call: TRBV6-1
j_call: TRBJ1-2
clone_size: few
d_call: NA
cdr3_aa: CASSELAHISYGYTF
cdr3_nt: TGTGCCAGCAGTGAGTTAGCCCATATTTCCTATGGCTACACCTTC

v_call: TRBV3-1/TRBV3-2
j_call: TRBJ1-2
clone_size: NA
d_call: NA
cdr3_aa: CASSLSGGYTF
cdr3_nt: TGTGCCAGCAGCCTTTCGGGGGGCTACACCTTC

v_call: TRBV11-2
j_call: TRBJ2-6
clone_size: NA
d_call: NA
cdr3_aa: CASSLEARLSGANVLTF
cdr3_nt: TGTGCCAGCAGCTTAGAAGCTAGACTGTCTGGGGCCAACGTCCTGACTTTC

v_call: TRBV5-1
j_call: TRBJ2-7
clone_size: NA
d_call: TRBD1
cdr3_aa: CASSVGQGASYEQYF
cdr3_nt: TGCGCCAGCAGCGTAGGACAGGGGGCTTCCTACGAGCAGTACTTC

v_call: TRBV5-1
j_call: TRBJ1-1
clone_size: NA
d_call: NA
cdr3_aa: CASSSQTQGNTEAFF
cdr3_nt: TGCGCCAGCAGCTCCCAAACACAGGGGAACACTGAAGCTTTCTTT

v_call: TRBV21-1
j_call: TRBJ2-1
clone_size: NA
d_call: NA
cdr3_aa: CASSTSGGTSYNEQFF
cdr3_nt: TGTGCCAGCAGCACTAGCGGGGGAACTTCCTACAATGAGCAGTTCTTC

v_call: TRBV5-1
j_call: TRBJ1-3
clone_size: NA
d_call: NA
cdr3_aa: CASILAPGIGNTIYF
cdr3_nt: TGCGCCAGCATCCTAGCCCCCGGGATTGGAAACACCATATATTTT

v_call: TRBV5-1
j_call: TRBJ1-6
clone_size: few
d_call: NA
cdr3_aa: CASSIPQGRGNSPLHF
cdr3_nt: TGCGCCAGCAGCATACCACAGGGCCGCGGTAATTCACCCCTCCACTTT

v_call: TRBV4-1
j_call: TRBJ1-2
clone_size: NA
d_call: NA
cdr3_aa: CASSQHPVNYGYTF
cdr3_nt: TGCGCCAGCAGCCAACACCCGGTCAACTATGGCTACACCTTC

v_call: TRBV5-4
j_call: TRBJ2-3
clone_size: NA
d_call: TRBD2
cdr3_aa: CASSYDQRGTDTQYF
cdr3_nt: TGTGCCAGCAGCTACGACCAGCGGGGTACAGATACGCAGTATTTT

v_call: TRBV2
j_call: TRBJ2-3
clone_size: NA
d_call: TRBD2
cdr3_aa: CASISRGRGGTDTQYF
cdr3_nt: TGTGCCAGCATCTCCCGGGGGCGGGGGGGCACAGATACGCAGTATTTT

v_call: TRBV24-1
j_call: TRBJ2-3
clone_size: NA
d_call: TRBD1
cdr3_aa: CATSAGQGTSTDTQYF
cdr3_nt: TGTGCCACCAGCGCGGGACAGGGGACTAGCACAGATACGCAGTATTTT

v_call: TRBV30
j_call: TRBJ2-1
clone_size: NA
d_call: TRBD2
cdr3_aa: CAWSAGTSGGNEQFF
cdr3_nt: TGTGCCTGGTCCGCCGGGACTAGCGGGGGAAATGAGCAGTTCTTC

v_call: TRBV7-9
j_call: TRBJ2-7
clone_size: NA
d_call: NA
cdr3_aa: CASSWSAFSSYEQYF
cdr3_nt: TGTGCCAGCAGTTGGAGCGCTTTTAGCTCCTACGAGCAGTACTTC

v_call: TRBV2
j_call: TRBJ1-2
clone_size: NA
d_call: NA
cdr3_aa: CASRGGEYYGYTF
cdr3_nt: TGTGCCAGCAGGGGGGGGGAGTACTATGGCTACACCTTC

v_call: TRBV2
j_call: TRBJ2-3
clone_size: NA
d_call: NA
cdr3_aa: CASSVAEASDTQYF
cdr3_nt: TGTGCCAGCAGTGTAGCGGAGGCCTCAGATACGCAGTATTTT

v_call: TRBV12-3/TRBV12-4
j_call: TRBJ2-7
clone_size: NA
d_call: NA
cdr3_aa: CASSSQDSYEQYF
cdr3_nt: TGTGCCAGCAGTTCCCAGGACAGCTACGAGCAGTACTTC

v_call: TRBV4-3
j_call: TRBJ1-3
clone_size: few
d_call: NA
cdr3_aa: CASSQPTVSGNTIYF
cdr3_nt: TGCGCCAGCAGCCAGCCTACAGTCTCTGGAAACACCATATATTTT

v_call: TRBV6-1
j_call: TRBJ1-2
clone_size: NA
d_call: NA
cdr3_aa: CASSEGSYGYTF
cdr3_nt: TGTGCTAGCAGTGAAGGTTCATATGGCTACACCTTC